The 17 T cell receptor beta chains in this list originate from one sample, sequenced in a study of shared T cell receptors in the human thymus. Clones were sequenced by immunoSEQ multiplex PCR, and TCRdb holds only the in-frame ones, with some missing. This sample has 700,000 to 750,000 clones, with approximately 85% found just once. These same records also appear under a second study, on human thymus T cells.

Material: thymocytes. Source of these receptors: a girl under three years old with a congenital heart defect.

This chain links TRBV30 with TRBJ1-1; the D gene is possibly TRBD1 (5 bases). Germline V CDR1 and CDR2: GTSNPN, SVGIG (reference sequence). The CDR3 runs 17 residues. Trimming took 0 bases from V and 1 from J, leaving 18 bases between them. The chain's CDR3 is CAWSVQAGIGGNTEAFF. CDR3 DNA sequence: TGTGCCTGGAGTGTACAGGCAGGGATCGGGGGGAACACTGAAGCTTTCTTT.

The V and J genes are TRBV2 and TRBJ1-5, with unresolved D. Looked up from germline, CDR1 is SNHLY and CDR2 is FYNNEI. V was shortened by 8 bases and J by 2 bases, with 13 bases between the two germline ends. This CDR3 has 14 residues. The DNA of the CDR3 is TGTGCCAGCCGGAGGCAGGAGGGCAATCAGCCCCAGCATTTT. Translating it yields CASRRQEGNQPQHF.

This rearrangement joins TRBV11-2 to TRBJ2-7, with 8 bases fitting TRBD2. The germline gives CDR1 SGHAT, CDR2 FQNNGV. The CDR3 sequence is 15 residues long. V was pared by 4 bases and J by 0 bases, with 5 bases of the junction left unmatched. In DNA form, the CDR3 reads TGTGCCAGCAGCTCACTAGCGGAGAGCTCCTACGAGCAGTACTTC. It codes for CASSSLAESSYEQYF.

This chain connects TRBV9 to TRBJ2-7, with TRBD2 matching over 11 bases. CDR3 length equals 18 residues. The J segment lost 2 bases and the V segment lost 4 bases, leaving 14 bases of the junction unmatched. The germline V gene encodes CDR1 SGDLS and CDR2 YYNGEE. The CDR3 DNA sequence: TGTGCCAGCAGCCCTTGGGCCACCACGGGACTAGCGGCCTACGAGCAGTACTTC. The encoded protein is CASSPWATTGLAAYEQYF.

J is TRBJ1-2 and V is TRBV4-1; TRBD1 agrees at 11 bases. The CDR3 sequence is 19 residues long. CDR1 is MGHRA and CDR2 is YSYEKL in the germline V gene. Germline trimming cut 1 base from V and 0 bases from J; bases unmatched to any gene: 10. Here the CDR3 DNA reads TGCGCCAGCAGCCAAGTGAAGTGGGACAGGGGGTTAGCTAACTATGGCTACACCTTC. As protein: CASSQVKWDRGLANYGYTF.

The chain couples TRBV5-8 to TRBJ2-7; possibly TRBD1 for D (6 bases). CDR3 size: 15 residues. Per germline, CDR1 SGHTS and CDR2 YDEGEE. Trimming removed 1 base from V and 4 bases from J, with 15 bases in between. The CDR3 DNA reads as TGTGCCAGCAGCTTGAGCGCCCAGGGGTTGTACGAGCAGTACTTC. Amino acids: CASSLSAQGLYEQYF.

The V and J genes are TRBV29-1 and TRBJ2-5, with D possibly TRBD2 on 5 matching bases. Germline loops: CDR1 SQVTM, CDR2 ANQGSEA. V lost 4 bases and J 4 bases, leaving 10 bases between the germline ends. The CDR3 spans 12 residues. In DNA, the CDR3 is TGCAGCGTTGCCCCTAGCCCAGAGACCCAGTACTTC. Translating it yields CSVAPSPETQYF.

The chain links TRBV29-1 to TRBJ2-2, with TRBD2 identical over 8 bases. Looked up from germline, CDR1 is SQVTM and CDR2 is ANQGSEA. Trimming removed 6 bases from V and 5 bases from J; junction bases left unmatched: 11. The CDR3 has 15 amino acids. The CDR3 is CSVTIAGHQTGELFF. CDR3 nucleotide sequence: TGCAGCGTAACGATAGCGGGACACCAGACCGGGGAGCTGTTTTTT.

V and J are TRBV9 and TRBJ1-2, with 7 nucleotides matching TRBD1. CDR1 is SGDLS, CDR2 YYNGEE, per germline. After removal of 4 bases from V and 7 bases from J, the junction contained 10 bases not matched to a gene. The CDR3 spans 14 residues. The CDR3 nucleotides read TGTGCCAGCAGCACAAACAGGGGTTGGGGTGGCTACACCTTC. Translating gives CASSTNRGWGGYTF.

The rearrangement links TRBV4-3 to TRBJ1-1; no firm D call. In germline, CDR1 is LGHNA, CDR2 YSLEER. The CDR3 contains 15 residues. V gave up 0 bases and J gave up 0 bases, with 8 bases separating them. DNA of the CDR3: TGCGCCAGCAGCCAAGATTACATTATGAACACTGAAGCTTTCTTT. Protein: CASSQDYIMNTEAFF.

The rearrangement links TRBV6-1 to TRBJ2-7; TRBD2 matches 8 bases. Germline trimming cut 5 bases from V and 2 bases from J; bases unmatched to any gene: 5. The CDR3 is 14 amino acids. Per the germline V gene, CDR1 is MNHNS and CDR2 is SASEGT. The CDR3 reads CASSLSGATYEQYF. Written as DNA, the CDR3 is TGTGCCAGCAGTCTTAGCGGGGCCACCTACGAGCAGTACTTC.

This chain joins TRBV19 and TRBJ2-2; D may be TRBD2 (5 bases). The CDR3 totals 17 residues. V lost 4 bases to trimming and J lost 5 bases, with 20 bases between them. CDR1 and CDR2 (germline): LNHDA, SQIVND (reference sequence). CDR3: CASSTPWPRPGTGELFF. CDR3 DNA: TGTGCCAGTAGTACCCCGTGGCCCCGACCGGGGACCGGGGAGCTGTTTTTT.

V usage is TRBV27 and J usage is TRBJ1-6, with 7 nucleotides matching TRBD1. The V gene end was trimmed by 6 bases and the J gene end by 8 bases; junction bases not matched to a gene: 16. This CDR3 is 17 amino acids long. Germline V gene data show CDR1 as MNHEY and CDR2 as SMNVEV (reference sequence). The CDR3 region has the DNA TGTGCCAGCAGCCCAGGGGGTCGGACACTAATGGATTCACCCCTCCACTTT. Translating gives CASSPGGRTLMDSPLHF.

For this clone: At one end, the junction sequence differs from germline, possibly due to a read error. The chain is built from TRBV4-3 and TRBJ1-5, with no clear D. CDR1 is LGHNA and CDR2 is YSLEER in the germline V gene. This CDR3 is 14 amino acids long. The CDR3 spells CASSREGGNQPQHF. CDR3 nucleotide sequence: TGCGCCAGCAGCCGGGAGGGCGGCAACCAGCCCCAGCATTTT.

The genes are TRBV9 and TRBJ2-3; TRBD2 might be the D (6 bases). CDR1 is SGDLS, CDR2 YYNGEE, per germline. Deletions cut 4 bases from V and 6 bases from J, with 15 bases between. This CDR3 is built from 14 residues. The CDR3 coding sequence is TGTGCCAGCAGCACCTACCCCGGAGGGGATACGCAGTATTTT. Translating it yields CASSTYPGGDTQYF.

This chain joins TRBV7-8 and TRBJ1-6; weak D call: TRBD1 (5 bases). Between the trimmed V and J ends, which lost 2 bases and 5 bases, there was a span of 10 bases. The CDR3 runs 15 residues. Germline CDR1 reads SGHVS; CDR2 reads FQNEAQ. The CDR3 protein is CASSLIRRDNSPLHF. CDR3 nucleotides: TGTGCCAGCAGCTTAATTCGCAGGGATAATTCACCCCTCCACTTT. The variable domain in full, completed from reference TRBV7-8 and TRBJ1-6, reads GAGVSQSPRYKVAKRGQDVALRCDPISGHVSLFWYQQALGQGPEFLTYFQNEAQLDKSGLPSDRFFAERPEGSVSTLKIQRTQQEDSAVYLCASSLIRRDNSPLHFGNGTRLTVT.

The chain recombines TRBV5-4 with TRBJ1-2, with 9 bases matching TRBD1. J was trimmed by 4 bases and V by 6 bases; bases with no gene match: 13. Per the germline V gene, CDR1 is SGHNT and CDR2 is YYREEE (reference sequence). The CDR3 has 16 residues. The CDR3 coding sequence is TGTGCCAGCACCACGGACAGGGGCCAAAGGGGCTATGGCTACACCTTC. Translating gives CASTTDRGQRGYGYTF.